This T cell receptor beta chain was captured by sequencing in a study of T cell repertoires in cytomegalovirus infection. Overall study: Indications of both CMV infection and matching HLA type were provided by public TCR beta signatures.

Concerning this clonotype itself: Its antigen remains unknown.

CDR1 is MNHEY, CDR2 SVGEGT, per germline. There are 19 residues in the CDR3. Trimming took off 5 bases at V and 0 bases at J, with 24 bases between the two ends. One entry per CDR3 protein results from TCRdb running MiXCR on the reads. The sample lists approximately 1,000,000 distinct CDR3 sequences, 30% to 40% occurring once. The receptor comes from a human donor in good health (CMV status not recorded). Some clones in this sample may be carry-over from other donors' samples. The specimen comprised cultured CD8+ T cells from PBMCs, sampled from culture after CMV antigen stimulation. V gene TRBV6-2 or TRBV6-3 combines with J gene TRBJ2-3; D may be TRBD2 (6 bases). CDR3 bases: TGTGCCAGCAGTAGACCGGGACTCATATACTTCTCTAGCACAGATACGCAGTATTTT. Translated: CASSRPGLIYFSSTDTQYF.